A selection of T cell receptor beta chains follows, all from one sample in a study of cytomegalovirus exposure and HLA in healthy donors. TCRdb's copy holds only in-frame clones and misses some; the assay was immunoSEQ multiplex PCR. The table lists fewer than 150,000 clones. Specimen: PBMCs. The receptor set was obtained from a middle-aged man in good health and CMV-seronegative. Each CDR3 is given with its conserved first and last residue. D genes are given only for firm matches.

d_call,j_call,v_call,cdr3_aa,cdr3_nt
TRBD2,TRBJ2-1,TRBV9,CASSPTSGGYNEQFF,TGTGCCAGCAGCCCGACTAGCGGGGGGTACAATGAGCAGTTCTTC
.,TRBJ2-7,TRBV19,CASRTRGGSSYEQYF,TGTGCCAGTAGGACGAGAGGGGGAAGTTCCTACGAGCAGTACTTC
.,TRBJ1-5,TRBV19,CASTTRRGAPQHF,TGTGCCAGCACGACCCGGCGGGGTGCTCCCCAGCATTTT
.,TRBJ2-1,TRBV5-1,CASSPEPLTSGEQFF,TGCGCCAGCAGCCCCGAGCCCCTGACTAGTGGTGAGCAGTTCTTC
.,TRBJ2-7,TRBV2,CASSGDVRDSYEQYF,TGTGCCAGCAGTGGGGATGTTCGGGACTCCTACGAGCAGTACTTC
TRBD1,TRBJ2-5,TRBV10-3,CAISGQGEFETQYF,TGTGCCATCAGTGGACAGGGGGAGTTTGAGACCCAGTACTTC
TRBD1,TRBJ1-5,TRBV4-2,CASSRGTGVNQPQHF,TGTGCCAGCAGCCGGGGGACAGGCGTCAATCAGCCCCAGCATTTT
.,TRBJ1-5,TRBV7-2,CASSPQGHQPQHF,TGTGCCAGCAGCCCCCAGGGCCATCAGCCCCAGCATTTT
.,TRBJ2-3,TRBV11-2,CASSHPRDTDTQYF,TGTGCCAGCAGCCACCCCCGGGACACAGATACGCAGTATTTT
TRBD1,TRBJ2-6,TRBV5-4,CASSPGQGAFGANVLTF,TGTGCCAGCAGCCCAGGACAGGGGGCGTTTGGGGCCAACGTCCTGACTTTC
.,TRBJ1-2,TRBV10-3,CAISGGDRGLGYGYTF,TGTGCCATCAGTGGTGGGGATAGGGGTCTGGGCTATGGCTACACCTTC
TRBD1,TRBJ2-7,TRBV7-8,CASSSPPGGLYEQYF,TGTGCCAGCAGCTCCCCGCCAGGGGGCTTATACGAGCAGTACTTC
TRBD2,TRBJ2-1,TRBV5-5,CASSATPGLAGGEQFF,TGTGCCAGCAGCGCCACTCCGGGACTAGCGGGGGGCGAGCAGTTCTTC
.,TRBJ2-7,TRBV2,CASLGGGETRVREQYF,TGTGCCAGCTTAGGTGGCGGGGAGACCCGCGTGCGTGAGCAGTACTTC
TRBD2,TRBJ2-4,TRBV19,CASSIRRTSGGILAKNIQYF,TGTGCCAGTAGTATTCGAAGGACTAGCGGGGGTATTCTAGCCAAAAACATTCAGTACTTC
.,TRBJ1-6,TRBV7-8,CASSRPELYNSPLHF,TGTGCCAGCAGCCGTCCCGAACTATATAATTCACCCCTCCACTTT
.,TRBJ1-4,TRBV5-5,CASSAGLREKLFF,TGTGCCAGCAGCGCGGGTCTCCGGGAAAAACTGTTTTTT
.,TRBJ2-7,TRBV5-4,CASTFRGGSYEQYF,TGTGCCAGCACCTTCCGGGGAGGATCCTACGAGCAGTACTTC
TRBD1,TRBJ2-1,TRBV7-2,CASSLDRVHEQFF,TGTGCCAGCAGCTTGGACAGGGTACATGAGCAGTTCTTC
.,TRBJ2-2,TRBV7-3,CASSPRQAVGELFF,TGTGCCAGCAGCCCAAGACAGGCGGTCGGGGAGCTGTTTTTT
.,TRBJ1-6,TRBV7-8,CASSQGQPPGSPLHF,TGTGCCAGCAGCCAAGGACAGCCGCCAGGTTCACCCCTCCACTTT
.,TRBJ1-1,TRBV7-2,CASSLDPMNTEAFF,TGTGCCAGCAGCTTAGACCCTATGAACACTGAAGCTTTCTTT
.,TRBJ1-2,TRBV28,CASSLSWGGSYGYTF,TGTGCCAGCAGTTTATCCTGGGGAGGTAGCTATGGCTACACCTTC
.,TRBJ1-3,TRBV9,CASSVGGTLSGNTIYF,TGTGCCAGCAGCGTAGGAGGGACTCTCTCTGGAAACACCATATATTTT
TRBD1,TRBJ1-2,TRBV9,CASSETGGKEVNYGYTF,TGTGCCAGCAGCGAAACAGGGGGCAAAGAAGTTAACTATGGCTACACCTTC
TRBD1,TRBJ2-5,TRBV6-5,CASSYSTGKEETQYF,TGTGCCAGCAGTTACTCGACAGGGAAGGAGGAGACCCAGTACTTC
.,TRBJ1-1,TRBV7-9,CASSLGQSMNTEAFF,TGTGCCAGCAGCTTAGGACAGTCCATGAACACTGAAGCTTTCTTT
.,TRBJ2-3,TRBV18,CASSLGLEGTDTQYF,TGTGCCAGCTCACTGGGACTTGAAGGCACAGATACGCAGTATTTT
TRBD1,TRBJ2-3,TRBV5-1,CASSLGQGAQDTQYF,TGCGCCAGCAGCTTGGGACAGGGTGCTCAGGATACGCAGTATTTT
TRBD2,TRBJ2-7,TRBV10-2,CASSESGGGIGEQYF,TGCGCCAGCAGTGAGTCTGGGGGGGGGATAGGCGAGCAGTACTTC
TRBD2,TRBJ2-7,TRBV6-6,CASRTGTSGSYEQYF,TGTGCCAGCAGAACCGGGACTAGCGGCTCCTACGAGCAGTACTTC
TRBD1,TRBJ1-2,TRBV5-6,CASSSGTGGAYYGYTF,TGTGCCAGCAGCTCCGGGACAGGGGGTGCGTACTATGGCTACACCTTC
TRBD1,TRBJ2-6,TRBV5-6,CASSSQGARGANVLTF,TGTGCCAGCAGCTCGCAGGGGGCTCGGGGAGCCAACGTCCTGACTTTC
TRBD1,TRBJ1-4,TRBV2,CASSASGTGGGKLFF,TGTGCCAGCAGCGCTAGCGGGACAGGGGGCGGAAAACTGTTTTTT
TRBD2,TRBJ2-3,TRBV11-1,CASSTRTREADTQYF,TGTGCCAGCAGCACCCGGACTAGAGAGGCAGATACGCAGTATTTT
.,TRBJ1-5,TRBV18,CASSPRSTGTGNQPQHF,TGTGCCAGCTCACCACGCTCTACGGGTACGGGCAATCAGCCCCAGCATTTT
.,TRBJ1-2,TRBV7-2,CASSSKTLNYGYTF,TGTGCCAGCAGCTCCAAGACACTTAACTATGGCTACACCTTC
.,TRBJ1-2,TRBV2,CASSLRASNYGYTF,TGTGCCAGCAGTTTGAGGGCCTCGAACTATGGCTACACCTTC
.,TRBJ2-7,TRBV11-2,CASSPLGAYSEQYF,TGTGCCAGCAGCCCCTTGGGGGCCTATTCCGAGCAGTACTTC
TRBD2,TRBJ2-7,TRBV5-4,CASSLGGGGGTYEQYF,TGTGCCAGCAGCCTCGGAGGTGGGGGGGGAACCTACGAGCAGTACTTC
.,TRBJ1-5,TRBV4-3,CASSQDVGALQPQHF,TGCGCCAGCAGCCAAGACGTAGGGGCTTTGCAGCCCCAGCATTTT